A selection of T cell receptor beta chains follows, all from one sample in a study of blood T cell repertoires in COVID-19. This table comes from immunoSEQ multiplex PCR, and its TCRdb copy is limited to in-frame clones, with some not included. Found here are roughly 380,000 clones, 85% of them singletons; the top ten hold around 3.4%. Material for sequencing was peripheral blood. These receptors were obtained from a woman aged 18-35 years with acute or convalescent COVID-19. The CDR3 runs from the conserved cysteine through the conserved F or W. Fields, in order: J gene, D gene, clone size, V gene, CDR3 DNA, CDR3 protein. A D gene is named only where the DNA matches it firmly. Only part of the rows carry a size: once, few, many, or a class if the clone is expanded.

TRBJ2-1	-	-	TRBV6-5	TGTGCCAGCAGCCCAGTTTTGCGGGTCGGTGAGCAGTTCTTC	CASSPVLRVGEQFF
TRBJ1-2	-	-	TRBV9	TGTGCCAGCAGACGGGGGGACTATGGCTACACCTTC	CASRRGDYGYTF
TRBJ2-3	TRBD2	once	TRBV4-1	TGCGCCAGCAGCCAAGGTCGATTACTTTCCCTCCTAGCGGGAGATAGAGATACGCAGTATTTT	CASSQGRLLSLLAGDRDTQYF
TRBJ2-3	TRBD2	few	TRBV3-1/TRBV3-2	TGTGCCAGCAGCCAAGACCCCGGGCGGGAGACCTCCCAAAGCACAGATACGCAGTATTTT	CASSQDPGRETSQSTDTQYF
TRBJ2-1	TRBD2	once	TRBV30	TGTGCCTGGAGTGCCTCGGGACTAGCGGGAAAAGAGCAGTTCTTC	CAWSASGLAGKEQFF
TRBJ1-1	TRBD1	-	TRBV6-6	TGTGCCAGCAGTCACGACAGGGGGGAGAGATCGAACACTGAAGCTTTCTTT	CASSHDRGERSNTEAFF
TRBJ1-4	TRBD1	once	TRBV11-1	TGTGCCAGCAGCTCCGGGACAGGGGGTGAAAAACTGTTTTTT	CASSSGTGGEKLFF
TRBJ2-5	-	-	TRBV5-1	TGCGCCAGCAGCCTCCAAGGGCCGGGGGGCGGAGAGACCCAGTACTTC	CASSLQGPGGGETQYF
TRBJ2-3	TRBD1	-	TRBV24-1	TGTGCCACCAATTCCGACAGGGAAACTCGAGATACGCAGTATTTT	CATNSDRETRDTQYF
TRBJ1-5	TRBD1	-	TRBV4-1	TGCGCCAGCAGCCCGACAGGGGCGATGGACAGCAATCAGCCCCAGCATTTT	CASSPTGAMDSNQPQHF
TRBJ2-2	TRBD2	-	TRBV28	TGTGCCAGCAGTTCCCGGACTAGCGGGAGGGAGGGCGGCGGGGAGCTGTTTTTT	CASSSRTSGREGGGELFF
TRBJ1-1	TRBD1	-	TRBV6-5	TGTGCCAGCAGTTATGGTGGGACAGGGTATAACACTGAAGCTTTCTTT	CASSYGGTGYNTEAFF
TRBJ1-1	-	-	TRBV27	TGTGCCAGCAGGGGTGGAACGGGGAACACTGAAGCTTTCTTT	CASRGGTGNTEAFF
TRBJ2-2	TRBD2	-	TRBV7-3	TGTGCCAGCAGCTTAATCGGACTAGCGGGAGGGCTGACCGGGGAGCTGTTTTTT	CASSLIGLAGGLTGELFF
TRBJ1-1	-	-	TRBV2	TGTGCCAGCAGTCCCGGGTCCCTCAACACTGAAGCTTTCTTT	CASSPGSLNTEAFF
TRBJ2-5	TRBD1	-	TRBV7-9	TGTGCCAGCAGCCCCGGGACAGGTGGGGAGACCCAGTACTTC	CASSPGTGGETQYF
TRBJ1-2	-	-	TRBV12-3/TRBV12-4	TGTGCCAGCAGTTTGGCGACCCCGGGGGGCTACACCTTC	CASSLATPGGYTF
TRBJ1-1	-	-	TRBV5-1	TGCGCCAGCAGCCCCGTGGGAGCCTCGGGGACTGAAGCTTTCTTT	CASSPVGASGTEAFF
TRBJ2-5	TRBD1	-	TRBV10-1	TGCGCCAGCAGTGAGTCGAAGGACAGGGGGCTCCAAGAGACCCAGTACTTC	CASSESKDRGLQETQYF
TRBJ2-7	TRBD1	-	TRBV6-5	TGTGCCAGCAGTAATCAGGGGGCGCGGTACGAGCAGTACTTC	CASSNQGARYEQYF
TRBJ1-1	TRBD1	-	TRBV19	TGTGCCAGTAGTACAGGGGGCTTCACTGAAGCTTTCTTT	CASSTGGFTEAFF
TRBJ1-2	-	-	TRBV5-6	TGTGCCAGCAGCTTGAGTGGGCAAAACTATGGCTACACCTTC	CASSLSGQNYGYTF
TRBJ1-5	-	-	TRBV7-2	TGTGCCAGCAGCTTCGACAGAGAACAGCCCCAGCATTTT	CASSFDREQPQHF
TRBJ2-5	TRBD2	once	TRBV7-2	TGTGCCAGCAGCCCTAGCGGGAGGGCCGAGGAGACCCAGTACTTC	CASSPSGRAEETQYF
TRBJ2-7	-	-	TRBV11-2	TGTGCCAGCAGCTTAGGTTCCCAGATCGAGCAGTACTTC	CASSLGSQIEQYF
TRBJ2-5	-	once	TRBV24-1	TGTGCCACCAGTGATACGTCCGAAGGGGACCAGTACTTC	CATSDTSEGDQYF
TRBJ2-1	-	-	TRBV15	TGTGCCACCAGCAGAGTAGGGGTGAATGAGCAGTTCTTC	CATSRVGVNEQFF
TRBJ2-1	-	-	TRBV2	TGTGCCAGCAGTGAAGGTCTAGCGATCGATGAGCAGTTCTTC	CASSEGLAIDEQFF
TRBJ1-1	-	-	TRBV7-9	TGTGCCAGCAGCTTGGGCGCCAAGAACACTGAAGCTTTCTTT	CASSLGAKNTEAFF
TRBJ2-1	-	-	TRBV5-1	TGCGCCAGCAGGCAAGACGGGAATGAGCAGTTCTTC	CASRQDGNEQFF
TRBJ1-2	-	once	TRBV6-5	TGTGCCAGCAGCTTACAGGGTGGCTACACCTTC	CASSLQGGYTF
TRBJ1-2	TRBD1	-	TRBV10-1	TGCGCCAGGCTTAGACAGGGTCCGGAGTCTAACTATGGCTACACCTTC	CARLRQGPESNYGYTF
TRBJ1-1	-	-	TRBV29-1	TGCAGCGGGGTAACTACTGGGACTGAAGCTTTCTTT	CSGVTTGTEAFF
TRBJ2-7	-	-	TRBV5-8	TGTGCCAGCAGCTTGGCGACCGAGCGGCACTTC	CASSLATERHF
TRBJ2-1	TRBD2	-	TRBV9	TGTGCCAGCAGCGCGCGACTAGCGGGTACGGTCGATGAGCAGTTCTTC	CASSARLAGTVDEQFF
TRBJ1-6	-	-	TRBV27	TGTGCCAGCAGTTTACACCACAGGGTGGGTTTGGCACCCCTCCACTTT	CASSLHHRVGLAPLHF
TRBJ1-6	TRBD1	few	TRBV18	TGTGCCAGCTCACCAAATACGGGACAGAATTCACCCCTCCACTTT	CASSPNTGQNSPLHF
TRBJ1-5	-	-	TRBV19	TGTGCCAGTAGTATAGCGCTAAGGGGTAGGGATCAGCCCCAGCATTTT	CASSIALRGRDQPQHF
TRBJ1-2	TRBD1	once	TRBV15	TGTGCCACGGGGAACAGGGGACTTGGCTACACCTTC	CATGNRGLGYTF
TRBJ1-3	-	few	TRBV6-5	TGTGCCAGCATTCCCAGGGCTGGAAACACCATATATTTT	CASIPRAGNTIYF
TRBJ1-2	-	-	TRBV9	TGTGCCAGCAGCGACAGTAATGGCTACACCTTC	CASSDSNGYTF
TRBJ1-2	TRBD1	-	TRBV7-3	TGTGCCAGCAGCTACGACAGGGTGGATGGCTACACCTTC	CASSYDRVDGYTF
TRBJ2-1	-	-	TRBV18	TGTGCCAGCTCACCAATCCCCAACAATGAGCAGTTCTTC	CASSPIPNNEQFF
TRBJ1-3	TRBD1	-	TRBV5-1	TGCGCCAGCAGTCCAGGGACAGGGGCCTCTGGAAACACCATATATTTT	CASSPGTGASGNTIYF
TRBJ1-2	-	-	TRBV28	TGTGCCAGCAGTTTACCGTCCGAGGGGGGGCTCTATGGCTACACCTTC	CASSLPSEGGLYGYTF
TRBJ2-2	TRBD2	-	TRBV24-1	TGTGCCACCAGTGATCCGCGGGGGGCCGGGGAGCTGTTTTTT	CATSDPRGAGELFF
TRBJ1-6	-	-	TRBV18	TGTGCCAGCTCAGAAGGGGGGGATAATTCACCCCTCCACTTT	CASSEGGDNSPLHF
TRBJ2-7	TRBD2	-	TRBV9	TGTGCCAGCAGCGTGGGAACTAGCGGGAGCTACGAGCAGTACTTC	CASSVGTSGSYEQYF
TRBJ2-7	TRBD1	once	TRBV3-1/TRBV3-2	TGTGCCAGCAGCCAAGGGGACAGCCGATACGAGCAGTACTTC	CASSQGDSRYEQYF
TRBJ1-4	-	-	TRBV5-1	TGCGCCAGCAGCGGCCAGGGCGATGAAAAACTGTTTTTT	CASSGQGDEKLFF